This T cell receptor beta chain came from a study of shared clonotypes between healthy human individuals (TCRdb year 2020). Background for the entire study: Three men and two women, aged 18 to 49 years, made up the cohort. Blood TCR repertoires of about 5 healthy adults were deeply sequenced to estimate repertoire size and the extent of clonotype sharing between individuals. Libraries were prepared and TCR repertoires were sequenced by different laboratories using diverse techniques, in order to increase sequencing depth and limit assay-specific biases. Between about 0.9 and 8.9 billion PBMCs per donor were obtained by leukapheresis. Per donor, three plates each were used for CD4 naive and CD4 memory, two for CD8 naive, and one for CD8 memory.

Overall study outcomes, separate from this receptor: The genetic and exposure-history diversity represented was limited by the small number of donors. Sampling was restricted to blood, and TCR repertoires in tissue are likely to differ from TCR repertoires in blood. Naive subsets generally had larger estimated clonotype richness than memory subsets did. Pairwise subsampling indicated that sequencing depth was expected to affect the degree of clonotype sharing among donors. Compared with non-shared clonotypes, clonotypes shared by all four sorted-subset donors had higher generation probabilities. Across a few donors, about 5% of naive CD4, more than 3% of naive CD8, around 2.1% of memory CD4, and approximately 0.42% of memory CD8 clonotypes were shared. Rarefaction of sorted-subset datasets indicated incomplete sequencing despite the large sequencing depth.

Using the deep immunoSEQ assay, TCR CDR3 regions were amplified from genomic DNA by multiplex PCR. Extracted genomic DNA from each cell subset was spread evenly across all wells of several immunoSEQ 96-well plates, with each plate serving as a replicate. For sorted subsets, roughly 200 ng genomic DNA, equal to 30,000 to 35,000 T cell genomes, was loaded into each replicate PCR. Purified libraries were measured with a Qubit 3.0 fluorometer, size-checked on a Bioanalyzer 2100, and measured again with the KAPA Library Quantification kit. Every immunoSEQ 96-well plate was sequenced on a dedicated single-read 150-cycle Illumina NextSeq 550 flow cell. The original pipeline was this. The immunoSEQ output contained only junctional sequences without quality scores, so filtering could not match that applied to full-length reads. Sequences were annotated with PyIR, a Python wrapper for IgBLAST v1.9, and V/J genes and CDR3 were assigned using IMGT germline references. Any read was removed if the V/J assignment was weak (E-value above 1e-6), the CDR3 was missing, or the read contained stop codons, out-of-frame junctions, or ambiguous translated residues. V3J clonotypes were defined as sequences sharing the same inferred V gene, J gene, and CDR3 amino acid sequence. Percentage overlap between repertoires was calculated by dividing the number of shared unique clonotypes by the size of the smaller repertoire. Three approaches were used to assess repertoire richness: RTK rarefaction, the Chao1 estimator, and Recon v2.1 estimates of unobserved clonotypes. For all TCRbeta clonotypes obtained by the gDNA method from four donors, generation probabilities were computed with OLGA. TCRdb mirrors the immuneACCESS table, restricted to in-frame sequences. Some clones are absent from its copies; in checked studies, under half trace to an unresolved V gene, and the reason for the others is unknown. V, J and clone size are those of that table, while D and trimming were read from the DNA. In this sample the table shows approximately 2.4 million clones, almost 96% of which occur a single time. Approximately 0.13% of the sample lies in the top ten.

The donors were healthy, HIV-negative adults with no recently reported acute infections or vaccinations. Only Caucasian adults living in Nashville, Tennessee, USA were represented among the donors. Magnetic negative selection was used to enrich CD4+ T cells, after which naive cells were positively selected on CD45RA and the negative fraction became the memory subset. After blood collection by leukapheresis, PBMCs were isolated using Ficoll-Histopaque density gradient centrifugation and then cryopreserved in the vapor phase of liquid nitrogen. Purity and quantity of every magnetically sorted T cell population were checked by analytical flow cytometry. Genomic DNA was isolated from every sorted fraction and measured by UV absorbance on a Nanodrop 2000c. As for this clone: The antigen it recognizes is unknown. No much larger clone is present one base from it, and per-base qualities are unavailable. Other DNA sequences in this sample translate to the same CDR3.

Sequenced material: naive CD4+ T cells sorted from blood. The sample's cell subset or site, from its label and the paper: CD45RA+ positively selected. The receptor comes from a man younger than 35 in good health.

The CDR3 region reads CASSLVAGAREQYF. In nucleotides, the sequence is TGCGCCAGCAGCTTGGTTGCAGGGGCCCGCGAGCAGTACTTC. Recombination joined TRBV5-1 with TRBJ2-7; TRBD1 is a possible D gene, resting on 6 matching bases. The cysteine opens and the phenylalanine closes a CDR3 of 14 amino acids. Only the CDR3 region is kept as DNA, spanning 42 bases read in frame from base 1. CDR1 and CDR2 (SGHRS, YFSETQ) derive from the germline V gene. V is clipped by 0 bases and J by 6 bases, and the sequence between their germline boundaries is 13 bases long.